These T cell receptor beta chains were read from a single sample in a study of blood T cells in healthy people across ages. TCRdb passed the 5' RACE reads through MiXCR, listing each CDR3 protein once. The table has about 1.6 million distinct CDR3 sequences, about 32% seen once. Sequenced input: blood. Receptors originate from a woman in her thirties in good health. The CDR3 runs from the conserved cysteine through the conserved F or W. D genes are given only for firm matches. Size is stated for part of the rows, as once, few or many counts, or as a class when the clone is expanded.

clone_size d_call j_call v_call cdr3_nt cdr3_aa
- TRBD1 TRBJ1-1 TRBV29-1 TGCAGCGTCCGGGGTAGGGGGCAAGTGACTGAAGCTTTCTTT CSVRGRGQVTEAFF
- - TRBJ1-5 TRBV20-1 TGCAGTGCTAGAGCCGCTGAGAGGGGACGATGGCAGCCCCAGCATTTT CSARAAERGRWQPQHF
few - TRBJ1-2 TRBV20-1 TGCAGTGCTAAAGGGCCGATGGGAGGCTACACCTTC CSAKGPMGGYTF
few - TRBJ2-5 TRBV7-8 TGTGCCAGCAGCCCTCGAGACAGGACTGACCAAGAGACCCAGTACTTC CASSPRDRTDQETQYF
few - TRBJ2-7 TRBV20-1 TGCAGTGCTAGATCCCACCCCCCTTACTACGAGCAGTACTTC CSARSHPPYYEQYF
many TRBD2 TRBJ2-7 TRBV20-1 TGCAGTGCCCCCCGGGGGGTTTACGAGCAGTACTTC CSAPRGVYEQYF
few - TRBJ1-4 TRBV9 TGTGCCAGCGGCAACAGAGCAACTAATGAAAAACTGTTTTTT CASGNRATNEKLFF
many - TRBJ2-7 TRBV7-6 TGTGCCAGCAGCTTAGATCGTAGTAGCGAGCAGTACTTC CASSLDRSSEQYF
many - TRBJ2-7 TRBV28 TGTGCCAGCAGTGCCCTTGACGGGGACCACTACGAGCAGTACTTC CASSALDGDHYEQYF
once - TRBJ2-1 TRBV12-3/TRBV12-4 TGTACCAGCAGTTGGAATGAGCAGTTCTTC CTSSWNEQFF
many - TRBJ2-1 TRBV3-1 TGTGCCAGCAGCCACAGCGCCAATGAGCAGTTCTTC CASSHSANEQFF
few - TRBJ2-5 TRBV25-1 TGTGCCAGCAGTATTTGGACGGCCCAAGAGACCCAGTACTTC CASSIWTAQETQYF
few - TRBJ1-2 TRBV7-9 TGTGCCAGCAGCTCCCTCTCCGAGAGGGTCAAAAGGGGCTATGGCTACACCTTC CASSSLSERVKRGYGYTF
few - TRBJ2-1 TRBV10-2 TGCGCCAGCTTTACTGGGGGGGCGCATAATGAGCAGTTCTTC CASFTGGAHNEQFF
- TRBD1 TRBJ2-5 TRBV7-3 TGTGCCAGCAGCTATGACAGGGGAGAGGCCCAGTACTTC CASSYDRGEAQYF
- TRBD2 TRBJ2-1 TRBV14 TGTACCAGCAGCCCAGATCCCGCTAGCGGGGGGATCCAGCGCAATGAGCAGTTCTTC CTSSPDPASGGIQRNEQFF
- - TRBJ2-2 TRBV10-1 TGCGCCAGCAGTGAGACTCAGGGGGGCACCGGGGAGCTGTTTTTT CASSETQGGTGELFF
- - TRBJ2-2 TRBV4-1 TGCGCCAGCAGCCCCGGGGGAGGTCCCGGGGAGCTGTTTTTT CASSPGGGPGELFF
few TRBD2 TRBJ2-5 TRBV7-2 TGTGCCAGCAGCCCTACTAGCGCCCTAGGGAGCGAGACCCAGTACTTC CASSPTSALGSETQYF
- - TRBJ2-1 TRBV12-3/TRBV12-4 TGTGCCAGCAGTTTTGATCCAGGGAATGAGCAGTTCTTC CASSFDPGNEQFF
- - TRBJ2-5 TRBV20-1 TGCAGTGCTAGAAATACTAGTTGGGCAGAGACCCAGTACTTC CSARNTSWAETQYF
few TRBD1 TRBJ2-1 TRBV9 TGTGCCAGCAGCGTAGGACAGGGGATCTATGAGCAGTTCTTC CASSVGQGIYEQFF
- - TRBJ2-5 TRBV28 TGTGCCAGCAGTTTGTCCGTCGCTGCCCACCTCCAAGAGACCCAGTACTTC CASSLSVAAHLQETQYF
once TRBD2 TRBJ2-3 TRBV20-1 TGCAGTGCTAGGGGGACTAGCAGGGGGGCCAGCACAGATACGCAGTATTTT CSARGTSRGASTDTQYF
many - TRBJ1-3 TRBV7-6 TGTGCCAGCAGCTTAGAGGGCGATGCCGGAAACACCATATATTTT CASSLEGDAGNTIYF
- - TRBJ2-4 TRBV28 TGTGCCAGCAGTCCCCCTGTGACCTTAGCCAAAAACATTCAGTACTTC CASSPPVTLAKNIQYF
many - TRBJ2-3 TRBV18 TGTGCCAGCCAGACGGGGACGACAGATACGCAGTATTTT CASQTGTTDTQYF
many TRBD1 TRBJ2-5 TRBV7-2 TGTGCCAGCAGCCCCCGGACAGGGGAGACCCAGTACTTC CASSPRTGETQYF
- TRBD1 TRBJ2-5 TRBV12-3/TRBV12-4 TGTGCCAGCAGTCCGAACAGGGGCGGGTGGGAGACCCAGTACTTC CASSPNRGGWETQYF
- - TRBJ2-3 TRBV11-3 TGTGCCAGCAGCTTAGAGGGGCTTCGAGGGCCAGATACGCAGTATTTT CASSLEGLRGPDTQYF
few - TRBJ2-1 TRBV24-1 TGTGCCACCAGTGATCTCCGGGACTCCGATTTGAATGAGCAGTTCTTC CATSDLRDSDLNEQFF
few - TRBJ2-1 TRBV5-1 TGCGCCAGCAGCTGGGGACGGATGGACAATGAGCAGTTCTTC CASSWGRMDNEQFF
- - TRBJ1-2 TRBV20-1 TGCAGTGCGGAGGACAAGAGGGTTTATGGCTACACCTTC CSAEDKRVYGYTF
- - TRBJ2-7 TRBV7-6 TGTGCCAGCACCCAAGGGGGCGGGGAGATCCAGTACTTC CASTQGGGEIQYF
- - TRBJ1-1 TRBV27 TGTGCCAGCAGTTTATCAGGGAAGGGGCGGAACACTGAAGCTTTCTTT CASSLSGKGRNTEAFF
many TRBD1 TRBJ2-1 TRBV7-9 TGTGCCAGCAGCGGGACAGTCAATGAGCAGTTCTTC CASSGTVNEQFF
- - TRBJ2-7 TRBV29-1 TGCAGCGTTGAAGTCCCAGGGAGCGCCTACGAGCAGTACTTC CSVEVPGSAYEQYF
few TRBD1 TRBJ2-3 TRBV5-1 TGCGCCAGCAACTCGGACAGGGTCGGAGATACGCAGTATTTT CASNSDRVGDTQYF
- - TRBJ2-7 TRBV20-1 TGCAGTATAGTCAAGGACCTACCTCCCCACGAGCAGTACTTC CSIVKDLPPHEQYF
- - TRBJ2-3 TRBV7-9 TGTGTCAGCAGCTACGGAGATTCGGCAGATACGCAGTATTTT CVSSYGDSADTQYF
few TRBD2 TRBJ2-7 TRBV4-1 TGCGCCAGCAGCCACCGAATAGCGGGAGGAGGCTACGAGCAGTACTTC CASSHRIAGGGYEQYF
- - TRBJ2-7 TRBV7-2 TGTGCCAGCAGCGCGGACAGATGCTACGAGCAGTACTTC CASSADRCYEQYF
- - TRBJ2-7 TRBV3-1 TGTGCCAGGATGGTGGAGGGGACCTCCTACGAGCAGTACTTC CARMVEGTSYEQYF
- TRBD1 TRBJ1-1 TRBV18 TGTGCCAGCTCACCTTCCTCGCTGGACAGGGGTGGAACTGAGGCTTTCTTT CASSPSSLDRGGTEAFF
- - TRBJ1-1 TRBV24-1 TGTGCCACCAGTGACTTCCGGAGGGAGTACACTGAAGCTTTCTTT CATSDFRREYTEAFF
- TRBD2 TRBJ2-1 TRBV20-1 TGCAGTGCTCGCTATAGGAGCGGGAGGGCCGGTGAGCAGTTCTTC CSARYRSGRAGEQFF
many - TRBJ2-7 TRBV5-1 TGCGCCAGCAGCCCGCAAGGAAGAAACGAGCAGTACTTC CASSPQGRNEQYF
once TRBD2 TRBJ2-5 TRBV3-1 TGTGCCGGCAGCCGAGGGACTAGCGGGAGAGGGGAGACCCAGTACTTC CAGSRGTSGRGETQYF
- - TRBJ2-5 TRBV6-5 TGTGCCAGCAGTTACGTGTCAGGGTCGGAAGAGACCCAGTACTTC CASSYVSGSEETQYF
few TRBD1 TRBJ1-2 TRBV24-1 TGTGCCACCAGTGGCGCCCAGGGGGCTAACTATGGCTACACCTTC CATSGAQGANYGYTF
few - TRBJ2-5 TRBV2 TGTGCCAGCAGTGGCAGGAAAGAGACCCAGTACTTC CASSGRKETQYF
many TRBD2 TRBJ2-1 TRBV18 TGTGCCAGCTCACTCCTGGCGGGAGGGTCCTACAATGAGCAGTTCTTC CASSLLAGGSYNEQFF